Listed here are 2 T cell receptor beta chains from one sample, sequenced in a study of T cells in Graves' hyperthyroidism and ophthalmopathy. RNA transcripts served as the template for amplifying TCR beta CDR3 regions. During a first-round RT-PCR of the TCR CDR3, the HTBI primer set was used. TCRdb fed the multiplex PCR reads into MiXCR, producing one record per CDR3 protein. The sample has a few hundred thousand distinct CDR3 sequences, more than 15% seen once. The sequencing sample was made of blood. These receptors were collected from a woman in her 30s with Graves' hyperthyroidism.

In its sample, this clonotype was seen many times. This sequence joins TRBV20-1 and TRBJ2-7; TRBD2 aligns across 7 bases. V was pared by 3 bases and J by 3 bases, with 11 bases of the junction left unmatched. CDR1 is DFQATT, CDR2 SNEGSKA, per germline (reference sequence). There are 15 residues in the CDR3. This CDR3 is CSARSPRESVYEQYF. The CDR3 region has the DNA TGCAGTGCTAGGAGTCCGCGGGAGTCCGTCTACGAGCAGTACTTC.

On this clonotype: A much larger clone lies a single base off, so this may be a read error. The chain combines TRBV20-1 with TRBJ2-3, with a possible D match to TRBD2 (6 bases). The CDR3 is 15 residues long. The V gene lost 3 bases and the J gene lost 4 bases, with 17 bases spanning the gap. The germline V gene encodes CDR1 DFQATT and CDR2 SNEGSKA (reference sequence). This CDR3 reads CSARAGSASADTQYF. DNA of the CDR3: TGCAGTGCTAGGGCCGGAAGTGCTAGCGCAGATACGCAGTATTTT.